This T cell receptor (beta chain) was retrieved from a study of T cell responses to AZD1222 COVID-19 vaccine. Study-level background: Analyses pooled second doses at about 4 or about 12 weeks. Study results and limitations: Clonal diversity was possibly underestimated, and white British individuals and females predominated among donors. Baseline testing showed seropositivity in only a handful of AZD1222 recipients.

Remarks on this clone: Its antigen is still unknown.

TCRdb's table, derived via immunoSEQ multiplex PCR, lists solely in-frame clones and lacks some. The sample includes around 130,000 clones, about 90% of them seen just once. This TCR was recovered from an adult in good health. Sequencing was performed on peripheral blood, taken on day 0 of AZD1222 vaccination.

CDR3 in amino acids: CASMRGTYTDTQYF. In DNA form, the CDR3 reads TGTGCCAGCATGAGAGGGACTTACACAGATACGCAGTATTTT. V gene TRBV5-6 combines with J gene TRBJ2-3; possibly TRBD2 for D (6 bases). The CDR3 sequence is 14 residues long. V was cut by 6 bases and J by 2 bases, with 13 bases left in between. Per the germline V gene, CDR1 is SGHDT and CDR2 is YYEEEE.